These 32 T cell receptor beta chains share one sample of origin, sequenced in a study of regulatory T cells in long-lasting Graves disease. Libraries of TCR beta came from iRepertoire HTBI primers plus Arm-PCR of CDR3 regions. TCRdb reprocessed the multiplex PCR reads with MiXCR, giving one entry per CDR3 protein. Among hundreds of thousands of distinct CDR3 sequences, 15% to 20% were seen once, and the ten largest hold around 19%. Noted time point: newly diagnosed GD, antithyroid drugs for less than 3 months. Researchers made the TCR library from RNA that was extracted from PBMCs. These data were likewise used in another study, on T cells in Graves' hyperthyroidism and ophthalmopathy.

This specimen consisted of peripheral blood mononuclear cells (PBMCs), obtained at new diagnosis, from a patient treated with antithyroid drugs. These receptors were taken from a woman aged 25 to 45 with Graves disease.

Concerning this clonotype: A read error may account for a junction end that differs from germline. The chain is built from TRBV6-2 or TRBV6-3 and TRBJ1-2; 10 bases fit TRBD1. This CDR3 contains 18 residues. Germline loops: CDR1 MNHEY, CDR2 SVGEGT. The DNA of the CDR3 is TGTGCCAGCAGTTATTTGGGACAGGGGAGGTCTTCTAACTGTGGCTACACCTTC. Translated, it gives CASSYLGQGRSSNCGYTF.

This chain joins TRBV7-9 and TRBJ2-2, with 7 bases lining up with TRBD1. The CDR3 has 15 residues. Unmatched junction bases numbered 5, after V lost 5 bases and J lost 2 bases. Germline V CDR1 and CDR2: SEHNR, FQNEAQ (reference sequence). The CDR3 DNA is TGTGCCAGCAGCCCAGACAGGGTTAACACCGGGGAGCTGTTTTTT. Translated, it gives CASSPDRVNTGELFF.

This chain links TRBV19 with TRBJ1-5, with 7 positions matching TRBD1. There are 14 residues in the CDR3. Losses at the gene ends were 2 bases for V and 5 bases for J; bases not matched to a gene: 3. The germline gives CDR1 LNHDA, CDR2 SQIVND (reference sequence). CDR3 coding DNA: TGTGCCAGTAGTATACGACAGGGTGATCAGCCCCAGCATTTT. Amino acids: CASSIRQGDQPQHF.

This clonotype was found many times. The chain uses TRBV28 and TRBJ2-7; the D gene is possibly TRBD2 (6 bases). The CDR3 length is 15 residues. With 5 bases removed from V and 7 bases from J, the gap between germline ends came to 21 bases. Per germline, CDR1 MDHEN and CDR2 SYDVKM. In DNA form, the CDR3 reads TGTGCCAGCAGTCCCCCAACGGGAGCCCCTTCGGAGCAGTACTTC. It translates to CASSPPTGAPSEQYF. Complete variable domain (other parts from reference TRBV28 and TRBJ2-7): DVKVTQSSRYLVKRTGEKVFLECVQDMDHENMFWYRQDPGLGLRLIYFSYDVKMKEKGDIPEGYSVSREKKERFSLILESASTNQTSMYLCASSPPTGAPSEQYFGPGTRLTVT.

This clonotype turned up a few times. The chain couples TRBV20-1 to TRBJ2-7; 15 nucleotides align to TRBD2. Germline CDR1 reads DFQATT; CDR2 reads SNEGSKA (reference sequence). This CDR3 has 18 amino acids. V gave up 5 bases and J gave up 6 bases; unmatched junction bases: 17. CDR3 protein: CSAFGGFVPGLAGGEQYF. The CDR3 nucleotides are TGCAGTGCTTTCGGCGGGTTCGTCCCGGGACTAGCGGGAGGCGAGCAGTACTTC.

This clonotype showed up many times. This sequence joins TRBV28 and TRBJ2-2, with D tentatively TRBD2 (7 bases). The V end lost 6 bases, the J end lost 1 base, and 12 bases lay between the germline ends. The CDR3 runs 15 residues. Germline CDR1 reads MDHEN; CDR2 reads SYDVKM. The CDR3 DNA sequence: TGTGCCAGCAGCGAAGCGGGACAGAACACCGGGGAGCTGTTTTTT. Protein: CASSEAGQNTGELFF.

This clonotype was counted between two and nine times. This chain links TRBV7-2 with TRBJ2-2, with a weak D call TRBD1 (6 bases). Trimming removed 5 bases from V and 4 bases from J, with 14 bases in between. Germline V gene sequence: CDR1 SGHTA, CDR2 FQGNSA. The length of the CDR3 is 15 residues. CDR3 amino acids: CASSTVRGSTGELFF. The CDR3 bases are TGTGCCAGCAGCACAGTAAGGGGGTCCACCGGGGAGCTGTTTTTT.

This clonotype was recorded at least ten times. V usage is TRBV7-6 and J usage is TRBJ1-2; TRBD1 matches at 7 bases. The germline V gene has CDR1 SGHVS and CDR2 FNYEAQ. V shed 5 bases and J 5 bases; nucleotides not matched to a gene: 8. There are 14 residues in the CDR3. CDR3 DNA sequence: TGTGCCAGCAGCCCGTCGACAGGGATGTATGGCTACACCTTC. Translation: CASSPSTGMYGYTF.

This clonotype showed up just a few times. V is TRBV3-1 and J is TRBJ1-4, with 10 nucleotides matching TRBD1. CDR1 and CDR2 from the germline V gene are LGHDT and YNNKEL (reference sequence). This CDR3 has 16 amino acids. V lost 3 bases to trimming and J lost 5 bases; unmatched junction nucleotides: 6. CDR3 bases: TGTGCCAGCAGCCACTCGGACAGGGGGTTCAATGAAAAACTGTTTTTT. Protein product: CASSHSDRGFNEKLFF.

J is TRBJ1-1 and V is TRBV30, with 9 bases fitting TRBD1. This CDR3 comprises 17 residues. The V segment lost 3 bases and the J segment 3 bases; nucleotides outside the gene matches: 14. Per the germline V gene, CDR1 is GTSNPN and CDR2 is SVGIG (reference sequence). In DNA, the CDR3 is TGTGCCTGGAGGACGGGACAGGGAATGAGGGTTGACACTGAAGCTTTCTTT. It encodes CAWRTGQGMRVDTEAFF.

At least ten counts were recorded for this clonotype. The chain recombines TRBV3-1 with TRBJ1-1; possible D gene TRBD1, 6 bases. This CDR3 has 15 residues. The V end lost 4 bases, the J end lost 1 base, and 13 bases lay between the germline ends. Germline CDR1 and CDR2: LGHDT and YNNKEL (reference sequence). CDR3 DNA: TGTGCCAGCAGCCGGGGGACAACTCAGAACACTGAAGCTTTCTTT. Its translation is CASSRGTTQNTEAFF.

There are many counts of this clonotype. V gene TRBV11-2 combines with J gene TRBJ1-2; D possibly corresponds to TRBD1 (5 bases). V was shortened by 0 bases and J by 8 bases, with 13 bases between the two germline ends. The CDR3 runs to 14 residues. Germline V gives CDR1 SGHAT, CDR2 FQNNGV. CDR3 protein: CASSLDGTPVGYTF. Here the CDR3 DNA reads TGTGCCAGCAGCTTAGATGGGACCCCCGTAGGCTACACCTTC.

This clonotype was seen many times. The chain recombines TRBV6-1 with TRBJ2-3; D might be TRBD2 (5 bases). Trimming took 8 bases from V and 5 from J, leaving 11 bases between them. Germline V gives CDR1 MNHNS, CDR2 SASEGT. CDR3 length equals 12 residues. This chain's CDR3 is CASDSARDTQYF. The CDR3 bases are TGTGCCAGCGATAGCGCAAGAGATACGCAGTATTTT.

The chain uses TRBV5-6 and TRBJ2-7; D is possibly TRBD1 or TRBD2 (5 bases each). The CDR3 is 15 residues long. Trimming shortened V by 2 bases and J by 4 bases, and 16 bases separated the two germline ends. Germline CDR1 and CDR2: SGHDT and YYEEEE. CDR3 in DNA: TGTGCCAGCAGCTTACTGGGGACGGGTGATTACGAGCAGTACTTC. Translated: CASSLLGTGDYEQYF. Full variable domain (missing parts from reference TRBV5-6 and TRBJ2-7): DAGVTQSPTHLIKTRGQQVTLRCSPKSGHDTVSWYQQALGQGPQFIFQYYEEEERQRGNFPDRFSGHQFPNYSSELNVNALLLGDSALYLCASSLLGTGDYEQYFGPGTRLTVT.

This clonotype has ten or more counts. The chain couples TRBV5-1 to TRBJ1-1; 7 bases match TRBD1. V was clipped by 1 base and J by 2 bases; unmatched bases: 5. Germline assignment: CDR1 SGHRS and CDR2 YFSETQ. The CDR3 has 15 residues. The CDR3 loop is CASSLKGAENTEAFF. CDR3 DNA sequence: TGCGCCAGCAGCTTGAAGGGGGCGGAAAACACTGAAGCTTTCTTT.

This chain's CDR3 is CASSSDGPTEAFF. The CDR3 region has the DNA TGTGCCAGCAGCTCGGACGGCCCCACTGAAGCTTTCTTT. The chain employs TRBV5-6 and TRBJ1-1; D remains unclear. Trimming pared 3 bases from V and 4 bases from J, leaving 10 bases between. Germline V lookup: CDR1 SGHDT, CDR2 YYEEEE. This CDR3 region has 13 residues.

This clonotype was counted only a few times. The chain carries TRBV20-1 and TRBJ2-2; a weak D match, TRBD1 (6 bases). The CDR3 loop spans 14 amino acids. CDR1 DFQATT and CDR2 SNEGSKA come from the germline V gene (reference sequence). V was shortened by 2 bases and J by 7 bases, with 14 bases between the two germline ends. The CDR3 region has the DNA TGCAGTGCTAGAATTAACAGGGTAAACGGGGAGCTGTTTTTT. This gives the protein CSARINRVNGELFF.

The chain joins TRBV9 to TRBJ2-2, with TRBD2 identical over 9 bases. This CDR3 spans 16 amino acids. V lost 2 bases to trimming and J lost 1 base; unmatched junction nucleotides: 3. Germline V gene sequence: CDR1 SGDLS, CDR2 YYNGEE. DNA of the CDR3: TGTGCCAGCAGCGTTAGACTAGCGGTGAACACCGGGGAGCTGTTTTTT. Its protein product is CASSVRLAVNTGELFF.

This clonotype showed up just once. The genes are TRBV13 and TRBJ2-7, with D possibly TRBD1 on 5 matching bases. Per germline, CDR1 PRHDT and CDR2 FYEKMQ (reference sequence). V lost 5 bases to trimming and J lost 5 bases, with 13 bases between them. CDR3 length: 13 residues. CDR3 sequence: CASSLDSANEQYF. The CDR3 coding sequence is TGTGCCAGCAGCCTAGACAGTGCAAACGAGCAGTACTTC.

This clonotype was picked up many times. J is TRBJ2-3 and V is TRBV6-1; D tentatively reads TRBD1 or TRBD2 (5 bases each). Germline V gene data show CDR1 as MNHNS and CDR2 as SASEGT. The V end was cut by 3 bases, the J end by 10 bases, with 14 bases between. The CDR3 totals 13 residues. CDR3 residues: CASSDQSQEAQYF. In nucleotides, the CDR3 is TGTGCCAGCAGTGACCAGTCACAGGAGGCGCAGTATTTT.

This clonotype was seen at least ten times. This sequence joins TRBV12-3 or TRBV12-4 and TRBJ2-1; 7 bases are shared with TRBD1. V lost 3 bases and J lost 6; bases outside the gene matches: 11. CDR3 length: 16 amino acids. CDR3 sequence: CASSFNRGLFRNEQFF. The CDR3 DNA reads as TGTGCCAGCAGTTTTAACAGGGGTTTGTTTCGCAATGAGCAGTTCTTC.

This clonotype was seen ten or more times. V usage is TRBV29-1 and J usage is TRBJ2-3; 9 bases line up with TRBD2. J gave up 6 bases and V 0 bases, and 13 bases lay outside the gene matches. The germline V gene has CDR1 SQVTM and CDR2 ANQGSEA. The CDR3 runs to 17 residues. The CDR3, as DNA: TGCAGCGTTGAAGATCGTATGGAGGCGGGAGGGTGGGATACGCAGTATTTT. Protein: CSVEDRMEAGGWDTQYF.

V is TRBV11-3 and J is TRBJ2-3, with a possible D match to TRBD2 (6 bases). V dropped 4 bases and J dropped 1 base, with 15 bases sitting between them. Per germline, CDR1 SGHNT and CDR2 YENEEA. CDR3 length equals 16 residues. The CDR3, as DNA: TGTGCCAGCAGCTCGGGACCGATAGCGGGCACAGATACGCAGTATTTT. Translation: CASSSGPIAGTDTQYF.

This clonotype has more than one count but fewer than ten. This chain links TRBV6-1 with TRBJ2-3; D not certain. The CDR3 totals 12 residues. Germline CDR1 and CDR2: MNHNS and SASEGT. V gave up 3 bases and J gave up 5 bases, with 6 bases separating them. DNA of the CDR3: TGTGCCAGCAGTGATCTCCGAGATACGCAGTATTTT. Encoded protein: CASSDLRDTQYF.

The chain's CDR3 is CASSESGGDTYNEQFF. CDR3 nucleotide sequence: TGCGCCAGCAGTGAGTCGGGGGGTGACACCTACAATGAGCAGTTCTTC. The chain is built from TRBV10-1 and TRBJ2-1; possible D gene TRBD2, 6 bases. V lost 0 bases, J lost 2 bases, and 11 bases lay in between. In germline, CDR1 is WNHNN, CDR2 SYGVQD (reference sequence). This CDR3 is built from 16 residues.

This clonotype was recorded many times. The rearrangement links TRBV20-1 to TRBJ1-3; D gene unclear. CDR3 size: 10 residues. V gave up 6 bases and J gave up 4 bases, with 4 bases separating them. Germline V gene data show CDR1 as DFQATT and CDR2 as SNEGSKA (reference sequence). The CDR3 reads CSALGNTIYF. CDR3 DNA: TGCAGTGCCCTGGGAAACACCATATATTTT.

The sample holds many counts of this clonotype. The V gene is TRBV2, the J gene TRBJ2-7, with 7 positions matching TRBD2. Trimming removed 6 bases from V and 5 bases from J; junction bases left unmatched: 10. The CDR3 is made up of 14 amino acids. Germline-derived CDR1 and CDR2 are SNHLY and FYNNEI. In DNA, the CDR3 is TGTGCCAGCAGAAACGGACTAGAGGGAGACGAGCAGTACTTC. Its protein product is CASRNGLEGDEQYF. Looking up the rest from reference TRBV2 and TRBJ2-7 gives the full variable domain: EPEVTQTPSHQVTQMGQEVILRCVPISNHLYFYWYRQILGQKVEFLVSFYNNEISEKSEIFDDQFSVERPDGSNFTLKIRSTKLEDSAMYFCASRNGLEGDEQYFGPGTRLTVT.

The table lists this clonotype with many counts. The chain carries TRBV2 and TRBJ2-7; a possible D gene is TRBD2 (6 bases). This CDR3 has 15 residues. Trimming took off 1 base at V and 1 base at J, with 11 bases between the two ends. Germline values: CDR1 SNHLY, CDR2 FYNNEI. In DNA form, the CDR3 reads TGTGCCAGCAGTGAAGGGGGGACTCTTTCCTACGAGCAGTACTTC. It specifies CASSEGGTLSYEQYF.

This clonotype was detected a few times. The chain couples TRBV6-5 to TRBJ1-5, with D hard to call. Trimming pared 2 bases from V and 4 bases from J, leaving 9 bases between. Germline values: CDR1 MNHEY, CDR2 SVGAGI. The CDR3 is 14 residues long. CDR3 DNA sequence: TGTGCCAGCAGTTACAGGCCAGAGAATCAGCCCCAGCATTTT. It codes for CASSYRPENQPQHF.

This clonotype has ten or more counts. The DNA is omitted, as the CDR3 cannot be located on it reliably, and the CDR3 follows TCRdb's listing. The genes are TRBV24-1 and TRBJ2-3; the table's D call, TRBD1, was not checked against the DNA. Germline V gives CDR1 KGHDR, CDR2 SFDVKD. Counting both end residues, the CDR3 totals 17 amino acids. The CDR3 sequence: CATSDLERDRGADTQYF.

CDR3 sequence reads: CSAPIFSTDTQYF. The CDR3, as DNA: TGCAGTGCCCCAATTTTCAGCACAGATACGCAGTATTTT. This chain uses TRBV20-1 with TRBJ2-3, with D unresolved. This CDR3 contains 13 residues. CDR1 is DFQATT and CDR2 is SNEGSKA in the germline V gene (reference sequence). Trimming removed 6 bases at V and 0 bases at J, with 10 bases between.

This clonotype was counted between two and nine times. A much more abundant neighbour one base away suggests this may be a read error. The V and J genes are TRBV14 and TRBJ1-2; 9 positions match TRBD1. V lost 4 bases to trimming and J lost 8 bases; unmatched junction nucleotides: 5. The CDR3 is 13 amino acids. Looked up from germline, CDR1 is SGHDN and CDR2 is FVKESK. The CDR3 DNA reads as TGTGCCAGCAGCCCGAGGACAGGGGAAGGCTACACCTTC. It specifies CASSPRTGEGYTF.